This T cell receptor beta chain was retrieved from a study of T cell responses to AZD1222 COVID-19 vaccine. Of note for this clone: Its target is not known.

Study-level results: The study found Spike-specific TCR breadth and depth rose after two AZD1222 doses. Vaccine-associated CD4 TCRs ranged over spike, dominating at 160-218 and 743-854. Clonal diversity may have been underestimated in mostly white British donors. Seropositive AZD1222 recipients at baseline numbered only five or six.

Generated by immunoSEQ multiplex PCR, the TCRdb table keeps only in-frame clones and is missing some. The table has around 69,000 clones, roughly 89% seen once; the top ten hold around 7.8%. Sequencing was performed on peripheral blood, taken on day 0 of AZD1222 vaccination. The sequence was obtained from an adult in good health.

Here the CDR3 reads CAWRGKGNQPQHF. The CDR3 bases are TGTGCCTGGCGGGGGAAGGGCAATCAGCCCCAGCATTTT. The rearrangement uses TRBV30 and TRBJ1-5; D possibly corresponds to TRBD1 (5 bases). The germline CDR1 and CDR2 sequences are GTSNPN and SVGIG (reference sequence). Between the trimmed V and J ends, which lost 5 bases and 2 bases, there was a span of 10 bases. This CDR3 region has 13 residues.